This T cell receptor beta chain was observed in a study of spatial heterogeneity in lung cancer. In the study overall: Matched bulk RNA-seq yielded a T cell transcriptional module score. Counts of TCR transcripts in tumor regions correlated strongly with that score. Study conclusions and caveats: Mutation tallies in tumors tracked expanded intratumoral alpha and beta TCR counts.

The sample holds many counts of this clonotype. Its antigen is unknown. Time point reported: sample taken at primary tumor resection. A single record per CDR3 protein comes from TCRdb applying MiXCR to the 5' RACE reads. The data contain about 10,000 distinct CDR3 sequences, about 6% of them singletons. The sample was lung tumor tissue, taken at surgery. This receptor was identified in a male donor with early-stage non-small cell lung cancer.

The CDR3 nucleotides are TGTGCCAGCAGCTTAGCCAACCGTGGACTGTACAATGAGCAGTTCTTC. Encoded protein: CASSLANRGLYNEQFF. The chain links TRBV11-2 to TRBJ2-1; D might be TRBD2 (5 bases). From germline, CDR1 is SGHAT and CDR2 FQNNGV. This CDR3 spans 16 amino acids. Trimming cost V 1 base and J 4 bases, with 14 bases left between them.